This T cell receptor beta chain appears in the sequencing data of a study of regulatory T cells in long-lasting Graves disease. The CDR3 has 17 amino acids. Germline-derived CDR1 and CDR2 are SEHNR and FQNEAQ (reference sequence). The ends were cut back, 7 bases at V and 0 bases at J, with 18 bases in the middle. Through Arm-PCR of CDR3 regions and iRepertoire HTBI primers, TCR beta libraries were built. MiXCR, applied by TCRdb to the multiplex PCR reads, yields one record per CDR3 protein. The sample yields hundreds of thousands of distinct CDR3 sequences, 13% seen once. The time point: newly diagnosed GD, antithyroid drugs for less than 3 months. PBMCs provided the RNA from which the TCR library was made. This sample was also put to use in a study of T cells in Graves' hyperthyroidism and ophthalmopathy. This second study says: HTBI primers were the set used in a first-round RT-PCR of the TCR CDR3.

The J gene is TRBJ2-2, the V gene TRBV7-9; D is possibly TRBD1 or TRBD2 (6 bases each). The sequence was obtained from a man aged 25 to 40 with Graves disease. Sequences were derived from peripheral blood mononuclear cells (PBMCs), sampled at new diagnosis, from a patient treated with antithyroid drugs. CDR3: CASTILGGFANTGELFF. The CDR3 DNA reads as TGTGCCAGCACCATTCTAGGGGGGTTCGCGAACACCGGGGAGCTGTTTTTT.